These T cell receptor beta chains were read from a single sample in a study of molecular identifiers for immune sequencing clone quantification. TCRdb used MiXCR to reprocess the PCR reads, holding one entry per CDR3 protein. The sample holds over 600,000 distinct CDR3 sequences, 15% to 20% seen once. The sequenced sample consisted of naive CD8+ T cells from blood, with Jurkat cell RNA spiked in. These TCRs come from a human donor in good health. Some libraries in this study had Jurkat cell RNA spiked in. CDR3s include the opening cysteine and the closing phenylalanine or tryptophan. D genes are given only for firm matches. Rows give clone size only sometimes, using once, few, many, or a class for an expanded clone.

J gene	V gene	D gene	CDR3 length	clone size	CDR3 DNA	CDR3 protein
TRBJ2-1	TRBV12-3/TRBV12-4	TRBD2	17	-	TGTGCCGGCAGCTCCGGCGCCCCGGGACTAGGGGGGATGGAGCAGTTCTTC	CAGSSGAPGLGGMEQFF
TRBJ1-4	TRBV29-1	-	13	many	TGCAGCGTTGAGCAAGGGGCGAGTGAAAAACTGTTTTTT	CSVEQGASEKLFF
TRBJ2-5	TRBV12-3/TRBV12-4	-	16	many	TGTGCCAGCAGTCCAGGAAGGGGGGACAGCCAAGAGACCCAGTACTTC	CASSPGRGDSQETQYF
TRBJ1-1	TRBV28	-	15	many	TGTGCCAGCAGGTATTTCAGTACGGGGAACACTGAAGCTTTCTTT	CASRYFSTGNTEAFF
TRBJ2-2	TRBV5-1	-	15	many	TGCGCCAGCAGCTTGGGGGACCCTAACACCGGGGAGCTGTTTTTT	CASSLGDPNTGELFF
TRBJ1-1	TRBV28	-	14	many	TGTGCCAGCAGTCCTTATTCGTCGGGGACTGAAGCTTTCTTT	CASSPYSSGTEAFF
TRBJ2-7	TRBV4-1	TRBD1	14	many	TGCGCCAGCAGCCAAGGACAGGGAGCCTACGAGCAGTACTTC	CASSQGQGAYEQYF
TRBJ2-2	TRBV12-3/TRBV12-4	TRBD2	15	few	TGTGCCAGCAGTTCTGGCGGGAGTTACACCGGGGAGCTGTTTTTT	CASSSGGSYTGELFF
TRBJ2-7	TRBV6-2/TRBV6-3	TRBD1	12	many	TGTGCCAGCGAAGGGACAGTCTACGAGCAGTACTTC	CASEGTVYEQYF
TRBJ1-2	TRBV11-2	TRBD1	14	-	TGTGCCAGCAGCTCGGACAGGGATGCTCATGGCTACACCTTC	CASSSDRDAHGYTF
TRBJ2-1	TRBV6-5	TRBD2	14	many	TGTGCCAGCAGAGGGACTAGCTCTGGCAATGAGCAGTTCTTC	CASRGTSSGNEQFF
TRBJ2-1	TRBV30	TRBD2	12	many	TGTGCCTGGAGTAAACTAGCGATTGAGCAGTTCTTC	CAWSKLAIEQFF
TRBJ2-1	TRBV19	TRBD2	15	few	TGTGCCAGTAGTCCGACTAGCGGGGGGCTCAATGAGCAGTTCTTC	CASSPTSGGLNEQFF
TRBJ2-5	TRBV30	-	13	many	TGTGCCTGGAGTTCCAGGGGTTCTGAGACCCAGTACTTC	CAWSSRGSETQYF
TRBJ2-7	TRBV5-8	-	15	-	TGTGCCAGCAGCTCCCTACGGAGGTTCCCCTACGAGCAGTACTTC	CASSSLRRFPYEQYF
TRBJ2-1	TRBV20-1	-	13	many	TGCAGTGCTAGGGAGCGGAACTACAATGAGCAGTTCTTC	CSARERNYNEQFF
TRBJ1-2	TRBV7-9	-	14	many	TGTGCCAGCAGCTTAGGGGCGGGCCCCGATGGCTACACCTTC	CASSLGAGPDGYTF
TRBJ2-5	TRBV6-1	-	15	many	TGTGCCAGCAGTGAAGCGCGTTCAGGACAAGAGACCCAGTACTTC	CASSEARSGQETQYF
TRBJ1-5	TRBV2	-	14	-	TGTGCCAGCAGCACCTATATTGACAATCAGCCCCAGCATTTT	CASSTYIDNQPQHF
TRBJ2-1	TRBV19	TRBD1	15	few	TGTGCCAGTAGTATTCAGGGGGTTGGGTACAATGAGCAGTTCTTC	CASSIQGVGYNEQFF
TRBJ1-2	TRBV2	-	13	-	TGTGCCAGTATTTCGAGTGACGGCTATGGCTACACCTTC	CASISSDGYGYTF
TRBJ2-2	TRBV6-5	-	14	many	TGTGCCAGCAGTTACGGGTTGGGAACCGGGGAGCTGTTTTTT	CASSYGLGTGELFF
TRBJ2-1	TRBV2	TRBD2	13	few	TGTGCCAGCAGGAGCGGGGGGGCCATTGAGCAGTTCTTC	CASRSGGAIEQFF
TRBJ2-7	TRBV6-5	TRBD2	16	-	TGTGCCAGCAGTTACTTCGGGACTACGAGCTCCTACGAGCAGTACTTC	CASSYFGTTSSYEQYF
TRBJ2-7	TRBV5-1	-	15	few	TGCGCCAGCAGCTTGGAGGCTAGCTCCCCCTACGAGCAGTACTTC	CASSLEASSPYEQYF
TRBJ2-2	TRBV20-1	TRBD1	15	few	TGCAGTGCTAGAGGGCAGGGGGCTATCACCGGGGAGCTGTTTTTT	CSARGQGAITGELFF
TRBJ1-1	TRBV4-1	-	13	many	TGCGCCAGCAGCCAAGATCTCATCACTGAAGCTTTCTTT	CASSQDLITEAFF
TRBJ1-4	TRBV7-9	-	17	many	TGTGCCAGCATCCTTTCTGAGCCAGATACTCCTAATGAAAAACTGTTTTTT	CASILSEPDTPNEKLFF
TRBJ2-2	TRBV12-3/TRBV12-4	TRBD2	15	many	TGTGCCAGCATAGCTAGCGGGACGAACACCGGGGAGCTGTTTTTT	CASIASGTNTGELFF
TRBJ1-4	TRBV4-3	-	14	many	TGCGCCAGCAGCCAAGAAGAGGGCTTTGAAAAACTGTTTTTT	CASSQEEGFEKLFF
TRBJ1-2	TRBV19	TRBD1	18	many	TGTGCCAGTAGTATAGAGGATGGGACAGTCCTCACTAACTATGGCTACACCTTC	CASSIEDGTVLTNYGYTF
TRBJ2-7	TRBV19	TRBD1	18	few	TGTGCCAGTAGTATAGCCCACATACTACGGGACAGCTCCTACGAGCAGTACTTC	CASSIAHILRDSSYEQYF
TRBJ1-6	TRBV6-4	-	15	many	TGTGCCAGCAATGACAGGACCGCTCCCGGTTCACCCCTCCACTTT	CASNDRTAPGSPLHF
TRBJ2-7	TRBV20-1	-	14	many	TGCAGTGCTAGATACGACAGGGAGGGTGACGAGCAGTACTTC	CSARYDREGDEQYF
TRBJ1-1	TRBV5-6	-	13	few	TGTGCCAGCAGCTTGGTGGCACCCCATGAAGCTTTCTTT	CASSLVAPHEAFF
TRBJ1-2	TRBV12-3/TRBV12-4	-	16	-	TGTGCCAGCAGTCCCCTGCGGACCGGGACCCTCTATGGCTACACCTTC	CASSPLRTGTLYGYTF
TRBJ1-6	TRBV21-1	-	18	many	TGTGCCAGCAGACGACAAGAGGGGTACACTAATATTTGTTCACCCCTCCACTTT	CASRRQEGYTNICSPLHF
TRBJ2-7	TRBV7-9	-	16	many	TGTGCCAGCAGCTTAAGTCAGGACTCCCCGTCGTGGGAGCAGTACTTC	CASSLSQDSPSWEQYF
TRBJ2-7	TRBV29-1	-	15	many	TGCAGCGTTGAAGATTCCGGTACGAGCTCCTACGAGCAGTACTTC	CSVEDSGTSSYEQYF
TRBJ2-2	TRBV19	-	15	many	TGTGCCAGTTGTCTCGCGGTACAGGGAATCGGGGAGCTGTTTTTT	CASCLAVQGIGELFF
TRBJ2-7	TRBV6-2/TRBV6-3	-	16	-	TGTGCCAGCAGTTTCACGAATAAACAGGCTTCCTACGAGCAGTACTTC	CASSFTNKQASYEQYF
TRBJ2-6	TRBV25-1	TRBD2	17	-	TGTGCCAGCAGTGAATGGGCGGGGGTGAGCGGGGCCAACGTCCTGACTTTC	CASSEWAGVSGANVLTF
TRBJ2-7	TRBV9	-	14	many	TGTGCCAGCAGCGTCGGGTCCGGCACCTACGAGCAGTACTTC	CASSVGSGTYEQYF
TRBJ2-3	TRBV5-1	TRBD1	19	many	TGCGCCAGCAGCTTGGGGACAGGGGGCCGATGGATCGCGACAGATACGCAGTATTTT	CASSLGTGGRWIATDTQYF
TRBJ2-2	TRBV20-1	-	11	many	TGCAGTGTACGGGGCACCGGGGAGCTGTTTTTT	CSVRGTGELFF
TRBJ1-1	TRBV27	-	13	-	TGTGCCAGCAGTTTCCTCGGTACCGCTGAAGCTTTCTTT	CASSFLGTAEAFF
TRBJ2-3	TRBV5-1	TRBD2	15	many	TGCGCCAGCAGCTATACGGGAGGAGGGACAGATACGCAGTATTTT	CASSYTGGGTDTQYF
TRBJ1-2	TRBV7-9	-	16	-	TGTGCCAGCAGCCCCCCTAGTGCACAGGTCAGCAAAGGCCACACCTTC	CASSPPSAQVSKGHTF
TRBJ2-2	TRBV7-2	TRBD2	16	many	TGTGCCAGCAGATTAATGACTAGCGGGGTGGGCGGGGAGCTGTTTTTT	CASRLMTSGVGGELFF
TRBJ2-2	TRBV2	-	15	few	TGTGCCAGCAGTGACAGCGGAACAAACACCGGGGAGCTGTTTTTT	CASSDSGTNTGELFF
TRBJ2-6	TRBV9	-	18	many	TGTGCCAGCAGCGTCACGAGCCTACCCCACTCTGGGGCCAACGTCCTGACTTTC	CASSVTSLPHSGANVLTF
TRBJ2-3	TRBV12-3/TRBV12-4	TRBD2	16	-	TGTGCCAGCAGAACCGGACTAGCGGGGTACACAGATACGCAGTATTTT	CASRTGLAGYTDTQYF
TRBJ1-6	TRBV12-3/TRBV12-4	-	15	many	TGTGCCAGCAGTTTAGGAACAGGAGGTAATTCACCCCTCCACTTT	CASSLGTGGNSPLHF
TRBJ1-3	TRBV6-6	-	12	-	TGTGCCAGCAAAGACTCTGGAAACACCGTATATTTT	CASKDSGNTVYF
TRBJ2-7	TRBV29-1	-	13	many	TGCAGCGTTGAAGACGGAGCCATCTACGAGCAGTACTTC	CSVEDGAIYEQYF
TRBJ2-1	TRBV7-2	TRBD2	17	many	TGTGCCAGCAGCTCGCGACTAGCGGGAGTTTTGTACAATGAGCAGTTCTTC	CASSSRLAGVLYNEQFF
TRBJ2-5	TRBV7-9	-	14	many	TGTGCCAGCGGCGAAAGAGGGCTAGGAGAGACCCAGTACTTC	CASGERGLGETQYF